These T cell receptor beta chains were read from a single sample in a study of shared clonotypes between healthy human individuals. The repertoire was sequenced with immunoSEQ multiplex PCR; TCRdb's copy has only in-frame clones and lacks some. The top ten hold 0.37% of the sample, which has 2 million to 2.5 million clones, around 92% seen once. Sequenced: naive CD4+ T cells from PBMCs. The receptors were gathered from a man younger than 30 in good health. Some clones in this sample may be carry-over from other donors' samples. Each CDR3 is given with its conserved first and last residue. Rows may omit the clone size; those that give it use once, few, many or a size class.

CDR3 protein: CASSGTGTLEQYF
V gene: TRBV19
clone size: NA
J gene: TRBJ2-7

CDR3 protein: CASSQDSFRGVDGYTF
V gene: TRBV4-1
clone size: NA
J gene: TRBJ1-2

CDR3 protein: CASSRDRALENTEAFF
V gene: TRBV7-9
clone size: NA
J gene: TRBJ1-1

CDR3 protein: CASSPQGGTSSYEQYF
V gene: TRBV5-4
clone size: NA
J gene: TRBJ2-7

CDR3 protein: CASSFGQAGMGFYEQYF
V gene: TRBV5-1
clone size: NA
J gene: TRBJ2-7

CDR3 protein: CATSDPGQVPEAFF
V gene: TRBV5-4
clone size: NA
J gene: TRBJ1-1

CDR3 protein: CASSAVNGGTDTQYF
V gene: TRBV9
clone size: NA
J gene: TRBJ2-3

CDR3 protein: CASSRGTAGNTIYF
V gene: TRBV18
clone size: NA
J gene: TRBJ1-3

CDR3 protein: CASSQGTGYGYTF
V gene: TRBV11-2
clone size: NA
J gene: TRBJ1-2

CDR3 protein: CASSLRAFGDRNPFF
V gene: TRBV11-1
clone size: NA
J gene: TRBJ1-1

CDR3 protein: CASSSTTDRGLAKNIQYF
V gene: TRBV28
clone size: NA
J gene: TRBJ2-4

CDR3 protein: CASSLGSGGRVETQYF
V gene: TRBV5-1
clone size: NA
J gene: TRBJ2-5

CDR3 protein: CASSSESGRGNTIYF
V gene: TRBV6-5
clone size: NA
J gene: TRBJ1-3

CDR3 protein: CASRDRGKETQYF
V gene: TRBV19
clone size: NA
J gene: TRBJ2-5

CDR3 protein: CASSENDGYEQYF
V gene: TRBV18
clone size: NA
J gene: TRBJ2-7

CDR3 protein: CATSRDLAVTDTQYF
V gene: TRBV15
clone size: NA
J gene: TRBJ2-3

CDR3 protein: CASSLVRSTDTQYF
V gene: TRBV7-2
clone size: once
J gene: TRBJ2-3

CDR3 protein: CASSASTSGRFDNEQFF
V gene: TRBV5-6
clone size: NA
J gene: TRBJ2-1

CDR3 protein: CASSPSGENTEAFF
V gene: TRBV18
clone size: NA
J gene: TRBJ1-1

CDR3 protein: CSARDREQYF
V gene: TRBV20-1
clone size: NA
J gene: NA

CDR3 protein: CASSYSRNTEAFF
V gene: TRBV2
clone size: NA
J gene: TRBJ1-1

CDR3 protein: CATSRGGGPSTDTQYF
V gene: TRBV15
clone size: once
J gene: TRBJ2-3